Listed below are T cell receptor beta chains from one sample, sequenced in a study of T cell changes during pregnancy in multiple sclerosis. TCRdb's table, derived via immunoSEQ multiplex PCR, lists solely in-frame clones and lacks some. Of about 20,000 clones in the sample, about 85% were seen once. Sequencing used CD8+ T cells from peripheral blood mononuclear cells, obtained after pregnancy. The origin of the receptors is a female donor in good health, enrolled as a control in a pregnancy study. Both conserved end residues are part of each CDR3. A D gene is named only where the DNA matches it firmly. Size is omitted from some rows. Given values are once, few, many or a class for expanded clones.

j_call | d_call | clone_size | v_call | cdr3_nt | cdr3_aa
TRBJ2-3 | TRBD2 | - | TRBV7-2 | TGTGCCAGCAGCTTAGCACTAGCGGGAGGTACGCAGTATTTT | CASSLALAGGTQYF
TRBJ2-7 | - | - | TRBV2 | TGTGCCAGCAGTGAGGGCGGACTGATCTACGAGCAGTACTTC | CASSEGGLIYEQYF
TRBJ2-7 | TRBD2 | medium-sized | TRBV6-1 | TGTGCCAGCAGTGAAGGGTTGAGTAGCGGGAGTTACGAGCAGTACTTC | CASSEGLSSGSYEQYF
TRBJ1-1 | TRBD1 | - | TRBV15 | TGTGCCACCAACACAGGGGGGGGCACTGAAGCTTTCTTT | CATNTGGGTEAFF
TRBJ2-5 | - | - | TRBV6-6 | TGTGCCAGCAGTTACGGTAGTCATACCTCGGAGACCCAGTACTTC | CASSYGSHTSETQYF
TRBJ2-2 | - | - | TRBV10-3 | TGTGCCATCAGTCCCGGGGAGAACACCGGGGAGCTGTTTTTT | CAISPGENTGELFF
TRBJ1-5 | TRBD1 | - | TRBV6-1 | TGTGCCAGCACTGAAGGACAGGGGGCTAGTCAGCCCCAGCATTTT | CASTEGQGASQPQHF
TRBJ2-7 | TRBD2 | once | TRBV18 | TGTGCCAGCTCACCACCGGGAGGGGCGGCAGAGGCCTTCTACGAGCAGTACTTC | CASSPPGGAAEAFYEQYF
TRBJ2-7 | - | - | TRBV4-1 | TGCGCCAGCAGCCGAGCGCCGGTTTACGAGCAGTACTTC | CASSRAPVYEQYF
TRBJ2-7 | TRBD1 | once | TRBV10-2 | TGCGCCAGCGGGACAGACATCTACGAGCAGTACTTC | CASGTDIYEQYF
TRBJ1-6 | TRBD1 | - | TRBV27 | TGTGCCAGCAGTTTGGCGGCAGGGGGCCGGACCCTCCACTTT | CASSLAAGGRTLHF
TRBJ2-3 | - | - | TRBV27 | TGTGCCAGCCGGGTAGGTGTACCCCTCCCAGATACGCAGTATTTT | CASRVGVPLPDTQYF
TRBJ2-2 | - | - | TRBV10-3 | TGTGCCACCTGGGAGGGGGGGAACACCGGGGAGCTGTTTTTT | CATWEGGNTGELFF
TRBJ2-2 | - | once | TRBV7-9 | TGTGCCAGCAGCTTAGCCCCAGCAGGTGGGCTTGGGGAGCTGTTTTTT | CASSLAPAGGLGELFF
TRBJ2-5 | - | - | TRBV11-2 | TGTGCCAGCAGCTATCTAGCGAGTCAAGAGACCCAGTACTTC | CASSYLASQETQYF
TRBJ1-1 | TRBD1 | - | TRBV5-1 | TGCGCCAGCACCCTAGACAGGGGGCGGGCTGAAGCTTTCTTT | CASTLDRGRAEAFF
TRBJ2-4 | - | - | TRBV27 | TGTGCCAGCAGTCCCTTCTCAGGGGACATTCAGTACTTC | CASSPFSGDIQYF
TRBJ1-4 | TRBD1 | - | TRBV16 | TGTGCCAGCAGCTACGGACAGGCAACTAATGAAAAACTGTTTTTT | CASSYGQATNEKLFF
TRBJ1-1 | - | - | TRBV5-6 | TGTGCCAGCAGCTCCGGGAGGGGGGAGGAAGCTTTCTTT | CASSSGRGEEAFF
TRBJ2-1 | TRBD2 | - | TRBV7-2 | TGTACTACCATGCGGGGGGGGAATGAGCAGTTCTTC | CTTMRGGNEQFF
TRBJ2-1 | TRBD2 | - | TRBV10-1 | TGCGCCAGCAGTGAGTCGGCTAGCGGGGGGCATGAGCAGTTCTTC | CASSESASGGHEQFF
TRBJ2-2 | TRBD2 | - | TRBV5-6 | TGTGCCAGCAGCTTGATCGCTAGCGGGGGGTTCGACACCGGGGAGCTGTTTTTT | CASSLIASGGFDTGELFF
TRBJ1-1 | TRBD1 | - | TRBV5-5 | TGTGCCAGCAGCCCGGGACAGGACCTTGAAGCTTTCTTT | CASSPGQDLEAFF
TRBJ2-3 | - | once | TRBV2 | TGTGCCAGTGGTCGAGTCGGGATCACAACAGATACGCAGTATTTT | CASGRVGITTDTQYF
TRBJ2-3 | TRBD2 | - | TRBV29-1 | TGCAGCGTTGATACGCGGGGGGGCACAGATACGCAGTATTTT | CSVDTRGGTDTQYF
TRBJ2-3 | - | - | TRBV30 | TGTGCCTGGAGTGTAGGCGAACAGGCAGAGGCAGATACGCAGTATTTT | CAWSVGEQAEADTQYF
TRBJ1-1 | - | - | TRBV5-6 | TGTGCCAGCAGCGCTACGGGCACTGAAGCTTTCTTT | CASSATGTEAFF
TRBJ1-5 | - | - | TRBV15 | TGTGCCACCTCCGTTCCCTTTAATCAGCCCCAGCATTTT | CATSVPFNQPQHF
TRBJ2-3 | - | - | TRBV25-1 | TGTGCCAGCCACGCGGGGGCGTCAGATACGCAGTATTTT | CASHAGASDTQYF
TRBJ1-3 | - | once | TRBV14 | TGTGCCAGCAGCCAAGATGGGGGGGATGGAAACACCATATATTTT | CASSQDGGDGNTIYF
TRBJ1-5 | - | - | TRBV6-5 | TGTGCCAGCAGCCCCAGGGGTAGCAATCAGCCCCAGCATTTT | CASSPRGSNQPQHF
TRBJ2-7 | TRBD2 | - | TRBV13 | TGTGCCAGCAGCACCCCCTTCCAGCGGGGGCCCAAACAAAGCTCCTACGAGCAGTACTTC | CASSTPFQRGPKQSSYEQYF
TRBJ1-1 | - | few | TRBV29-1 | TGCAGCGTTGGCAGCACTGAAGCTTTCTTT | CSVGSTEAFF
TRBJ2-7 | TRBD1 | - | TRBV5-6 | TGTGCCAGCAGCCAAGGGACAGGGTCCTACGAGCAGTACTTC | CASSQGTGSYEQYF
TRBJ1-5 | - | - | TRBV19 | TGTGCCAGTAGTTGGGGGGGCGCCGGTCAGCCCCAGCATTTT | CASSWGGAGQPQHF
TRBJ1-1 | TRBD1 | once | TRBV13 | TGTGCCAGCAGCCTGCCAGGGGGCACTGAAGCTTTCTTT | CASSLPGGTEAFF
TRBJ2-5 | TRBD1 | - | TRBV11-3 | TGTGCCAGCAGCTTATACACGCCGGGACAGCTCCAAGAGACCCAGTACTTC | CASSLYTPGQLQETQYF
TRBJ2-7 | TRBD2 | - | TRBV5-4 | TGTGCCAGCAGCCCTGGACTAGCGGAGTACGAGCAGTACTTC | CASSPGLAEYEQYF
TRBJ1-1 | - | few | TRBV27 | TGTGCCAGCAGTTTACCAAACACTGAAGCTTTCTTT | CASSLPNTEAFF
TRBJ2-1 | - | - | TRBV27 | TGTGCCAGCAGTTTCGGCGGGACCGACAATGAGCAGTTCTTC | CASSFGGTDNEQFF
TRBJ2-1 | TRBD2 | - | TRBV5-1 | TGCGCCAGCGCTCGGGAGGGGGACAATGAGCAGTTCTTC | CASAREGDNEQFF
TRBJ2-7 | - | - | TRBV27 | TGTGCCAGCAGTCCCGATGGGGCAACTATACAGGGCTACGAGCAGTACTTC | CASSPDGATIQGYEQYF
TRBJ2-7 | TRBD1 | - | TRBV6-1 | TGTGCCAGCAGTGACGACAGGGTCTACGAGCAGTACTTC | CASSDDRVYEQYF
TRBJ2-1 | TRBD1 | - | TRBV30 | TGTGCCTGGAGTGTATTAGGGGGCGCTGACAATGAGCAGTTCTTC | CAWSVLGGADNEQFF
TRBJ2-7 | TRBD2 | - | TRBV6-6 | TGTGCCAGCAGGGGACTAGAAGGGTTGTACTTGCAGCAGTACTTC | CASRGLEGLYLQQYF
TRBJ2-1 | TRBD2 | once | TRBV7-9 | TGTGCCAGCAGCTCAGTAGTCCAGCGGGAGTTACTTGGCGATGAGCAGTTCTTC | CASSSVVQRELLGDEQFF
TRBJ2-7 | TRBD2 | few | TRBV7-9 | TGTGCCAGCAGCTTAGATAGCGGGAGATGGGAGCAGTACTTC | CASSLDSGRWEQYF
TRBJ2-7 | TRBD2 | - | TRBV7-2 | TGTGCCAGCAGCATTAGCGGGGCTGTCGGAAACGAGCAGTACTTC | CASSISGAVGNEQYF
TRBJ2-1 | - | - | TRBV13 | TGTGCCAGCAGCGCAATCACCGGGACAGGGGGACTAGCGGGCCTAGACAATGAGCAGTTCTTC | CASSAITGTGGLAGLDNEQFF
TRBJ2-7 | - | - | TRBV4-3 | TGCGCCAGCAGCCCCGGGACTGACTCCTACGAGCAGTACTTC | CASSPGTDSYEQYF
TRBJ1-1 | - | - | TRBV4-3 | TGCGCCAGCAGCCAAGATCGTATGAACACTGAAGCTTTCTTT | CASSQDRMNTEAFF
TRBJ1-2 | TRBD1 | - | TRBV4-3 | TGCGCCAGCAGCCAAACCCTGGGACAGGGGGCTAATGGCTACACCTTC | CASSQTLGQGANGYTF
TRBJ2-7 | TRBD1 | - | TRBV4-3 | TGCGCCAGCAGCCCCGGGACAGGGCGCGAGCAGTACTTC | CASSPGTGREQYF
TRBJ1-1 | TRBD1 | - | TRBV9 | TGTGCCAGCAGCGCGACAGGGGGCTTGGGCACTGAAGCTTTCTTT | CASSATGGLGTEAFF
TRBJ2-1 | TRBD2 | - | TRBV27 | TGTGCCAGCAGTTTGGCGGGGGGGCCCAATGAGCAGTTCTTC | CASSLAGGPNEQFF
TRBJ2-1 | - | - | TRBV27 | TGTGCCAGCAGTCCCGACAGCCCTCACAATGAGCAGTTCTTC | CASSPDSPHNEQFF
TRBJ2-7 | TRBD2 | - | TRBV7-8 | TGTGCCAGCAGTTCGCCTCGGGGACTAGCGGGAGTATACGAGCAGTACTTC | CASSSPRGLAGVYEQYF